The present entry profiles one T cell receptor beta chain with its context. The age range of participants was about 18 to 89 years, with residence in about two dozen US areas. Donors were grouped by their self-reported clinical history. This entry comes from a study of blood T cell repertoires in COVID-19. About the research overall: Acute-phase and convalescent COVID-19 samples originated in the United States, Italy and Spain. The cDNA or gDNA used as material had been derived from T cells, B-cell-depleted T cells, or PBMCs.

TCRdb's copy holds only in-frame clones and misses some; the assay was immunoSEQ multiplex PCR. The sample holds roughly 180,000 clones, roughly 80% seen once. Per germline, CDR1 LNHNV and CDR2 YYDKDF (reference sequence). With V trimmed by 3 bases and J by 3 bases, 10 bases remained unmatched. The CDR3 spans 16 residues. The sequence was collected from a man aged 50-59 years who had recovered from COVID-19. The chain uses TRBV15 and TRBJ1-1; the match to TRBD1 covers 7 bases. Material for sequencing was PBMCs or T cells enriched from blood (not recorded which). The CDR3 here is CATSRTRDRAYTEAFF. CDR3 DNA: TGTGCCACCAGCAGGACCAGAGACAGGGCGTACACTGAAGCTTTCTTT.